The rows below give T cell receptor beta chains drawn from one sample of a study of T cell responses to AZD1222 COVID-19 vaccine. TCRdb's table, derived via immunoSEQ multiplex PCR, lists solely in-frame clones and lacks some. The sample consists of under 150,000 clones, about 90% of them appearing once. The sequenced sample was peripheral blood, obtained on day 0 of MenACWY control vaccination. These receptors originate from an adult in good health. Both conserved end residues are part of each CDR3. Each record gives: clone size, D gene, J gene, V gene, CDR3 DNA, CDR3 protein. The D gene is left open where the match is weak. The size of a clone is reported for some rows only, either as once, few or many, or as a class for expanded clones.

abundance: -; d_gene: -; j_gene: TRBJ2-6; v_gene: TRBV5-6; CDR3nt: TGTGCCAGCAGCTTGTGGGTCTCTGGGGCCAACGTCCTGACTTTC; CDR3aa: CASSLWVSGANVLTF
abundance: -; d_gene: -; j_gene: TRBJ1-1; v_gene: TRBV30; CDR3nt: TGTGCCTGGAGTTGGGGGAATGAAGCTTTCTTT; CDR3aa: CAWSWGNEAFF
abundance: -; d_gene: -; j_gene: TRBJ2-6; v_gene: TRBV4-2; CDR3nt: TGTGCCAGCAGCCAAGATGCAGGGGCCCCCGGGGCCAACGTCCTGACTTTC; CDR3aa: CASSQDAGAPGANVLTF
abundance: -; d_gene: -; j_gene: TRBJ1-1; v_gene: TRBV9; CDR3nt: TGTGCCAGCGGGGGACAAGGTGGTACTGAAGCTTTCTTT; CDR3aa: CASGGQGGTEAFF
abundance: -; d_gene: -; j_gene: TRBJ2-7; v_gene: TRBV5-1; CDR3nt: TGCGCCAGCAGCTTGGTCGGGTCTGTCCCGAAGAACGAGCAGTACTTC; CDR3aa: CASSLVGSVPKNEQYF
abundance: -; d_gene: TRBD1; j_gene: TRBJ1-2; v_gene: TRBV6-1; CDR3nt: TGTGCCAGCAGGGAAACTAGGGGGCGCGACCCCAAGGGCTACACCTTC; CDR3aa: CASRETRGRDPKGYTF
abundance: -; d_gene: -; j_gene: TRBJ2-2; v_gene: TRBV9; CDR3nt: TGTGCCAGCAGCGTGGGCTGGGGGACGAACACCGGGGAGCTGTTTTTT; CDR3aa: CASSVGWGTNTGELFF
abundance: -; d_gene: TRBD2; j_gene: TRBJ2-3; v_gene: TRBV20-1; CDR3nt: TGCAGTGCTAGTCTGAGCGGGGGTAGCACAGATACGCAGTATTTT; CDR3aa: CSASLSGGSTDTQYF
abundance: -; d_gene: TRBD1; j_gene: TRBJ1-5; v_gene: TRBV9; CDR3nt: TGTGCCAGCAGCCCCCGGGACAGGGGTCAGCCCCAGCATTTT; CDR3aa: CASSPRDRGQPQHF
abundance: -; d_gene: -; j_gene: TRBJ2-3; v_gene: TRBV9; CDR3nt: TGTGCCAGCAGCGTAGGTGCAGATACGCAGTATTTT; CDR3aa: CASSVGADTQYF
abundance: -; d_gene: -; j_gene: TRBJ1-2; v_gene: TRBV5-6; CDR3nt: TGTGCCAGCAGTAAGGGAGGGAGGTATGGCTACACCTTC; CDR3aa: CASSKGGRYGYTF
abundance: -; d_gene: -; j_gene: TRBJ2-1; v_gene: TRBV5-4; CDR3nt: TGTGCCAGCAGCCTGCCCCGCGGGTCCTACAATGAGCAGTTCTTC; CDR3aa: CASSLPRGSYNEQFF
abundance: -; d_gene: -; j_gene: TRBJ1-6; v_gene: TRBV11-2; CDR3nt: TGTGCCAGCAGCTTAGAGTTCGGATTTCGCTCCTATAATTCACCCCTCCACTTT; CDR3aa: CASSLEFGFRSYNSPLHF
abundance: -; d_gene: -; j_gene: TRBJ2-1; v_gene: TRBV5-1; CDR3nt: TGCGCCAGCAGCATAAACGTGGGACATCGGTTAGGCAATGAGCAGTTCTTC; CDR3aa: CASSINVGHRLGNEQFF
abundance: once; d_gene: -; j_gene: TRBJ2-7; v_gene: TRBV27; CDR3nt: TGTGCCAGCAGTGAGGGGAGTTCCTACGAGCAGTACTTC; CDR3aa: CASSEGSSYEQYF
abundance: -; d_gene: -; j_gene: TRBJ1-2; v_gene: TRBV5-1; CDR3nt: TGCGCCAGCAGCCCGAGGGGGTACTATGGCTACACCTTC; CDR3aa: CASSPRGYYGYTF
abundance: -; d_gene: -; j_gene: TRBJ2-5; v_gene: TRBV11-2; CDR3nt: TGTGCCAGCAGCTTAAATTACCAAGAGACCCAGTACTTC; CDR3aa: CASSLNYQETQYF
abundance: -; d_gene: TRBD2; j_gene: TRBJ2-7; v_gene: TRBV4-2; CDR3nt: TGTGCCAGCAGCCAAGGATTCCCACTAGCGGGAGGGCTCAACGAGCAGTACTTC; CDR3aa: CASSQGFPLAGGLNEQYF
abundance: -; d_gene: TRBD1; j_gene: TRBJ1-1; v_gene: TRBV11-2; CDR3nt: TGTGCCAGCAGCCTAACAGGGGCAGAAGGGTGGATGGCTTTCTTT; CDR3aa: CASSLTGAEGWMAFF
abundance: -; d_gene: -; j_gene: TRBJ1-2; v_gene: TRBV5-1; CDR3nt: TGCGCCAGCAGCCAAAGCATTTCGGGGATATATGGCTACACCTTC; CDR3aa: CASSQSISGIYGYTF
abundance: -; d_gene: TRBD2; j_gene: TRBJ2-1; v_gene: TRBV11-3; CDR3nt: TGTGCCAGCAGCCGGGGACTAGCGACCAGGGATGAGCAGTTCTTC; CDR3aa: CASSRGLATRDEQFF
abundance: -; d_gene: TRBD1; j_gene: TRBJ2-7; v_gene: TRBV18; CDR3nt: TGTGCCAGCTCACAACGGACAGGGGAGGACGAGCAGTACTTC; CDR3aa: CASSQRTGEDEQYF
abundance: -; d_gene: -; j_gene: TRBJ2-7; v_gene: TRBV6-5; CDR3nt: TGTGCCAGCAGGGGGTTCCGGGGGCCCAACGAGCAGTACTTC; CDR3aa: CASRGFRGPNEQYF
abundance: -; d_gene: -; j_gene: TRBJ1-2; v_gene: TRBV3-1/TRBV3-2; CDR3nt: TGTGCCAGCAGCCGAGAGGGCCGAGGGGGTGGCTACACCTTC; CDR3aa: CASSREGRGGGYTF
abundance: -; d_gene: TRBD1; j_gene: TRBJ2-7; v_gene: TRBV27; CDR3nt: TGTGCCAGCAGTTTATTCGGGACAGGGGCCTACGAGCAGTACTTC; CDR3aa: CASSLFGTGAYEQYF
abundance: -; d_gene: TRBD2; j_gene: TRBJ2-3; v_gene: TRBV4-1; CDR3nt: TGCGCCAGCAGCCCCTCTAAGGGAATAGCGGGGCGCACAGATACGCAGTATTTT; CDR3aa: CASSPSKGIAGRTDTQYF
abundance: once; d_gene: TRBD1; j_gene: TRBJ2-5; v_gene: TRBV5-8; CDR3nt: TGTGCCAGCAGCTTGGACGGGACAGGGGTTAGAGAGACCCAGTACTTC; CDR3aa: CASSLDGTGVRETQYF
abundance: -; d_gene: -; j_gene: TRBJ2-3; v_gene: TRBV27; CDR3nt: TGTGCCAGCAGTTATGGATTTAGCACAGATACGCAGTATTTT; CDR3aa: CASSYGFSTDTQYF
abundance: -; d_gene: -; j_gene: TRBJ1-1; v_gene: TRBV10-2; CDR3nt: TGCGCCTCCCGGGAACCCCGGGGCACTGAAGCTTTCTTT; CDR3aa: CASREPRGTEAFF
abundance: -; d_gene: -; j_gene: TRBJ1-4; v_gene: TRBV28; CDR3nt: TGTGCCAGCAGTAGACCCCAACCCTCCGTTAATGAAAAACTGTTTTTT; CDR3aa: CASSRPQPSVNEKLFF
abundance: -; d_gene: -; j_gene: TRBJ1-1; v_gene: TRBV11-2; CDR3nt: TGTGCCAGCAGCTTAGAGGGCCTAACGAAGACTGAAGCTTTCTTT; CDR3aa: CASSLEGLTKTEAFF
abundance: few; d_gene: TRBD2; j_gene: TRBJ2-1; v_gene: TRBV6-2/TRBV6-3; CDR3nt: TGTGCCAGCAGTTATGTGATAGCGGGGGACAATGAGCAGTTCTTC; CDR3aa: CASSYVIAGDNEQFF
abundance: -; d_gene: TRBD1; j_gene: TRBJ2-1; v_gene: TRBV19; CDR3nt: TGTGCCAGTACCATGACAGGGATCAATGAGCAGTTCTTC; CDR3aa: CASTMTGINEQFF
abundance: -; d_gene: -; j_gene: TRBJ1-2; v_gene: TRBV19; CDR3nt: TGTGCCAGTACCCTGACACCTCGGAACTATGGCTACACCTTC; CDR3aa: CASTLTPRNYGYTF
abundance: -; d_gene: -; j_gene: TRBJ1-4; v_gene: TRBV7-2; CDR3nt: TGTGCCAGCAGCTTACGCGGGCCCACATCGGACGAAAAACTGTTTTTT; CDR3aa: CASSLRGPTSDEKLFF
abundance: -; d_gene: -; j_gene: TRBJ1-6; v_gene: TRBV11-2; CDR3nt: TGTGCCAGCAGCTTAGGACTAAACAATTCACCCCTCCACTTT; CDR3aa: CASSLGLNNSPLHF
abundance: -; d_gene: -; j_gene: TRBJ1-1; v_gene: TRBV19; CDR3nt: TGTGCCAGTAGTATTCCGGGGAACACTGAAGCTTTCTTT; CDR3aa: CASSIPGNTEAFF
abundance: -; d_gene: -; j_gene: TRBJ2-7; v_gene: TRBV9; CDR3nt: TGTGCCAGCAGCGCAGGGGGGAGCTCCTACGAGCAGTACTTC; CDR3aa: CASSAGGSSYEQYF
abundance: -; d_gene: TRBD1; j_gene: TRBJ1-5; v_gene: TRBV30; CDR3nt: TGTGCCTGGGCAAGACAGGGTGGGCAGCCCCAGCATTTT; CDR3aa: CAWARQGGQPQHF
abundance: -; d_gene: TRBD1; j_gene: TRBJ1-1; v_gene: TRBV7-9; CDR3nt: TGCGCCAGCAGCTTAGCGACAGGGAAGAGGACTGAAGCTTTCTTT; CDR3aa: CASSLATGKRTEAFF
abundance: -; d_gene: -; j_gene: TRBJ1-4; v_gene: TRBV5-4; CDR3nt: TGTGCCAGCAGCTTGAGGGGGGCGGCTAATGAAAAACTGTTTTTT; CDR3aa: CASSLRGAANEKLFF
abundance: once; d_gene: TRBD1; j_gene: TRBJ1-2; v_gene: TRBV6-5; CDR3nt: TGTGCCAGCGGAGGACAGGGGTCAGGCTACACCTTC; CDR3aa: CASGGQGSGYTF
abundance: -; d_gene: -; j_gene: TRBJ2-3; v_gene: TRBV5-5; CDR3nt: TGTGCCAGCAGCTTGCCTAGCATAGATACGCAGTATTTT; CDR3aa: CASSLPSIDTQYF
abundance: -; d_gene: TRBD1; j_gene: TRBJ1-2; v_gene: TRBV25-1; CDR3nt: TGTGCCAGCAGTATGGGGACAGACTATGGCTACACCTTC; CDR3aa: CASSMGTDYGYTF
abundance: -; d_gene: -; j_gene: TRBJ2-1; v_gene: TRBV27; CDR3nt: TGTGCCAGCAGTTTATCTAGGGGTCCCTACAATGAGCAGTTCTTC; CDR3aa: CASSLSRGPYNEQFF
abundance: -; d_gene: -; j_gene: TRBJ2-3; v_gene: TRBV18; CDR3nt: TGTGCCAGCTCACCAATCGATACGCAGTATTTT; CDR3aa: CASSPIDTQYF
abundance: -; d_gene: -; j_gene: TRBJ2-1; v_gene: TRBV19; CDR3nt: TGTGCCAGTAGTGCTTTGGACGTCTGGGGCAATGAGCAGTTCTTC; CDR3aa: CASSALDVWGNEQFF
abundance: -; d_gene: -; j_gene: TRBJ1-1; v_gene: TRBV14; CDR3nt: TGTGCCAGCAGCCTTGGGGGGGTCATGAACACTGAAGCTTTCTTT; CDR3aa: CASSLGGVMNTEAFF
abundance: once; d_gene: -; j_gene: TRBJ1-2; v_gene: TRBV30; CDR3nt: TGTGCCTGGAGCGCAGGGGCCTATGGCTACACCTTC; CDR3aa: CAWSAGAYGYTF
abundance: -; d_gene: -; j_gene: TRBJ2-5; v_gene: TRBV5-6; CDR3nt: TGTGCCAGCAGCTTGGCCCAGGGGAGAGAGACCCAGTACTTC; CDR3aa: CASSLAQGRETQYF
abundance: once; d_gene: -; j_gene: TRBJ1-1; v_gene: TRBV25-1; CDR3nt: TGTGCCAGCAGTGAATCGGTAGGGGGAAACACTGAAGCTTTCTTT; CDR3aa: CASSESVGGNTEAFF
abundance: -; d_gene: TRBD1; j_gene: TRBJ2-1; v_gene: TRBV15; CDR3nt: TGTGCCACCAGCAGAGGTGGACAGGGTAGCTCCGGGCAGTTCTTC; CDR3aa: CATSRGGQGSSGQFF
abundance: once; d_gene: -; j_gene: TRBJ2-2; v_gene: TRBV7-9; CDR3nt: TGTGCCAGCAGCGTTACAGGGGAGCTGTTTTTT; CDR3aa: CASSVTGELFF
abundance: -; d_gene: -; j_gene: TRBJ1-2; v_gene: TRBV19; CDR3nt: TGTGCCAGTAGGCCCCTGGCAGGGGCCCTTCCCAATTATGGCTACACCTTC; CDR3aa: CASRPLAGALPNYGYTF
abundance: -; d_gene: TRBD2; j_gene: TRBJ2-3; v_gene: TRBV11-2; CDR3nt: TGTGCCAGCAGCTTCCGACTAGCGGGGGGGAGCACAGATACGCAGTATTTT; CDR3aa: CASSFRLAGGSTDTQYF
abundance: -; d_gene: TRBD2; j_gene: TRBJ2-1; v_gene: TRBV24-1; CDR3nt: TGTGCCACCAGTGGGACTAGCGGGAGGGGATCCTACAATGAGCAGTTCTTC; CDR3aa: CATSGTSGRGSYNEQFF
abundance: -; d_gene: -; j_gene: TRBJ2-1; v_gene: TRBV5-1; CDR3nt: TGCGCCAGCAGCTTCGGCTACAATGAGCAGTTCTTC; CDR3aa: CASSFGYNEQFF